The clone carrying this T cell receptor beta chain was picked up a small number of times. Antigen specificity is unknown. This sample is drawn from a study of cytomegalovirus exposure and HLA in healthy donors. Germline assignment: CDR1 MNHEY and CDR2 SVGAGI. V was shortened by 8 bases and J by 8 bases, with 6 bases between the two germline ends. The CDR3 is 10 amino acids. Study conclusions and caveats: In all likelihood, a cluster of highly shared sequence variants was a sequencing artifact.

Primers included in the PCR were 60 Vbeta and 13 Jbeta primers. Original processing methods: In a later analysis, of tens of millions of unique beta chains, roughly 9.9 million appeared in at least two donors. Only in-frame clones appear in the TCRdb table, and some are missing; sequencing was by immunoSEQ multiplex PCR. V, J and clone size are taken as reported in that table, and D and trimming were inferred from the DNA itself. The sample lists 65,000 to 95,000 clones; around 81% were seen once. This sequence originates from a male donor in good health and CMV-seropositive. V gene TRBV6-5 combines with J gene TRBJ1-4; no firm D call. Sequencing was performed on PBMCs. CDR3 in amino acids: CASAAEKLFF. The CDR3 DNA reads TGTGCCAGCGCCGCGGAAAAACTGTTTTTT.